This T cell receptor beta chain stems from a study of blood T cell repertoires in COVID-19. Looking at the study overall: Material from acute and convalescent COVID-19 was sourced from the United States, Italy and Spain. T cells, B-cell-depleted T cells, or PBMCs provided the cDNA or gDNA that served as material.

This clone was observed a single time. Authors' analysis steps: Nucleated cell counts were estimated from reference gene primer amplification. Method: immunoSEQ multiplex PCR; TCRdb's copy keeps in-frame clones and lacks some. The V and J calls and clone size come from that table; D and trimming were worked out from the DNA. The data hold approximately 140,000 clones, with almost 85% observed a single time. Germline CDR1 reads LGHNA; CDR2 reads YNFKEQ. The CDR3 has 15 amino acids. V was trimmed by 2 bases and J by 7 bases, leaving 15 bases between them. This receptor was obtained from a human donor with acute or convalescent COVID-19. The donor label of this sample is uncertain. The sequencing input was peripheral blood. The chain carries TRBV4-2 and TRBJ2-1; D might be TRBD2 (5 bases). The CDR3 sequence: CASSQSLGSGNEQFF. The CDR3 DNA reads TGTGCCAGCAGCCAATCGTTGGGATCGGGGAATGAGCAGTTCTTC.